One T cell receptor (beta chain) is described in this entry. Sequencing was performed with immunoSEQ multiplex PCR; in TCRdb, only in-frame clones are kept and a portion is missing. Counted here are roughly 260,000 clones, roughly 87% occurring once; the ten biggest clones make up just under 6.5%. This specimen belongs to a study of blood T cell repertoires in COVID-19. As for the study in general: Specimens from acute and convalescent COVID-19 originated in the United States, Italy and Spain.

Participant reports of clinical history set cohort assignment. CDR1 and CDR2 (germline): MNHEY, SMNVEV (reference sequence). The CDR3 spans 16 residues. Deletions cut 3 bases from V and 6 bases from J, with 19 bases between. This receptor was taken from a woman younger than 45 with acute COVID-19. Sequencing input: PBMCs or T cells enriched from blood (not recorded which). This chain connects TRBV27 to TRBJ2-3; D is possibly TRBD1 (5 bases). CDR3 sequence: CASSLVSSWGPDTQYF. CDR3 nucleotides: TGTGCCAGCAGTTTGGTTTCTAGTTGGGGCCCGGATACGCAGTATTTT.